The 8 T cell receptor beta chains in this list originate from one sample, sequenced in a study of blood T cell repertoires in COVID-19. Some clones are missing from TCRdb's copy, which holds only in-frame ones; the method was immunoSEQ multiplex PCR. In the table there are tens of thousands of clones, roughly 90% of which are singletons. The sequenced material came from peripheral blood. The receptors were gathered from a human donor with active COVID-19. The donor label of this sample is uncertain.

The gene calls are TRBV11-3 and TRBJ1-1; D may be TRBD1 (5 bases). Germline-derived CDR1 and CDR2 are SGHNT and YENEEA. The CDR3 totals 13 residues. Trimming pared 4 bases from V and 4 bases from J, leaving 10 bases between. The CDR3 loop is CASSSQGGTEAFF. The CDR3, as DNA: TGTGCCAGCAGCTCTCAGGGAGGCACTGAAGCTTTCTTT.

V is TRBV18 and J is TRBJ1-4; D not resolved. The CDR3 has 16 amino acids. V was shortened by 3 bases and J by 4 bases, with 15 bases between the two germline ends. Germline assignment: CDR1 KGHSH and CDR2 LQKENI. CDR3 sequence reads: CASSPYPDLSNEKLFF. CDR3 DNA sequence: TGTGCCAGCTCACCCTACCCGGACTTGAGTAATGAAAAACTGTTTTTT.

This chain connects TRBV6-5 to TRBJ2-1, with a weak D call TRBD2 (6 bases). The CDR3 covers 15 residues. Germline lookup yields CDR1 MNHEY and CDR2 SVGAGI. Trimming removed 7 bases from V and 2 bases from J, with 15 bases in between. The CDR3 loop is CASKPPGVTYNEQFF. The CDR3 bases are TGTGCCAGCAAACCCCCGGGGGTCACCTACAATGAGCAGTTCTTC.

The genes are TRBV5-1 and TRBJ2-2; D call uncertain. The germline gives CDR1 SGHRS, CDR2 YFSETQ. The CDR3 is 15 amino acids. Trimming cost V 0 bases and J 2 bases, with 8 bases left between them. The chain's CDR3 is CASSLAKLNTGELFF. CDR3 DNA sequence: TGCGCCAGCAGCTTGGCCAAGCTTAACACCGGGGAGCTGTTTTTT.

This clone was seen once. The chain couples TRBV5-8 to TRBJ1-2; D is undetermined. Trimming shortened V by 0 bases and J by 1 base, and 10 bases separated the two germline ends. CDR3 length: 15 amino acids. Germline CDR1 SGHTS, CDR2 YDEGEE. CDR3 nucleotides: TGTGCCAGCAGCTTGGAACAGTCTAATAACTATGGCTACACCTTC. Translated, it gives CASSLEQSNNYGYTF.

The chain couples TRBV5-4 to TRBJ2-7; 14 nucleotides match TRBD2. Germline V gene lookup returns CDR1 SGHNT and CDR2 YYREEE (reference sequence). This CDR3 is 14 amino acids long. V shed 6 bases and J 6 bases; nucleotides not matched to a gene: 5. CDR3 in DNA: TGTGCCAGCAATACCGGACTAGCGGGGGGCGAGCAGTACTTC. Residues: CASNTGLAGGEQYF.

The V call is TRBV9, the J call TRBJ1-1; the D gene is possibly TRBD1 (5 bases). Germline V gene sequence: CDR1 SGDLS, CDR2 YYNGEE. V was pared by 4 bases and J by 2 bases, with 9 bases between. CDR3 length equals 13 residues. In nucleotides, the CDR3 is TGTGCCAGCAGCCCAGACAGCAACACTGAAGCTTTCTTT. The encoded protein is CASSPDSNTEAFF.

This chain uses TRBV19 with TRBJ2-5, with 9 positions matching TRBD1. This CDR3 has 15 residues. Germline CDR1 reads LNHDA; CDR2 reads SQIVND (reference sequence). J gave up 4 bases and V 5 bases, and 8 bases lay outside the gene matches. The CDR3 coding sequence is TGTGCCAGTAGTCTGAGACAGGGGGGCGGAGAGACCCAGTACTTC. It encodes CASSLRQGGGETQYF.